The sequence of this T cell receptor (beta chain) was determined in a study of CDR3 diversity in severe acne. This clonotype was seen repeatedly, ten times or more. The germline V gene has CDR1 MGHDK and CDR2 SYGVNS. The CDR3 loop spans 14 amino acids. V was trimmed by 2 bases and J by 6 bases, leaving 13 bases between them. TCRdb itself ran the PCR reads through MiXCR, one entry per CDR3 protein. The sample contains about 100,000 distinct CDR3 sequences, 51% of which appear only once. The chain has TRBV25-1 and TRBJ1-2, with unresolved D. The sequence came from a male donor with acne. The sample was blood. The CDR3 sequence is CASSEVGSGHGYTF. The CDR3 DNA reads TGTGCCAGCAGTGAAGTAGGGAGTGGCCATGGCTACACCTTC.